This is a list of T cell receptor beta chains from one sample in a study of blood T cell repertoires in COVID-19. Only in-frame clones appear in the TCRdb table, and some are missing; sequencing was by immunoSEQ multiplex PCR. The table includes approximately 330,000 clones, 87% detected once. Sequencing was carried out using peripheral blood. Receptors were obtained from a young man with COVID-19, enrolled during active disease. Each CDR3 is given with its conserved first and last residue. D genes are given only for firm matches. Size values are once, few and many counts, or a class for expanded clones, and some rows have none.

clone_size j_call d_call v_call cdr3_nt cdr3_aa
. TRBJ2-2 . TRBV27 TGTGCCAGCAGTTTATACAGGGCTGCAGCCGGGGAGCTGTTTTTT CASSLYRAAAGELFF
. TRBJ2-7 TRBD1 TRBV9 TGTGCCAGCAGCGAAGGGGACAGTTCCTGGGACGAGCAGTACTTC CASSEGDSSWDEQYF
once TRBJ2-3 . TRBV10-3 TGTGCCATCAGCGCGGTGTACAATACGCAGTATTTT CAISAVYNTQYF
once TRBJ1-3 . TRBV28 TGTGCCAGCACCCACCTAGGAAACACCATATATTTT CASTHLGNTIYF
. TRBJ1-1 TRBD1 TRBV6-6 TGTGCCAGCAGTTACTCGGGACAGTTGAACACTGAAGCTTTCTTT CASSYSGQLNTEAFF
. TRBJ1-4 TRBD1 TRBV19 TGTGCCAGTACGGGGACAGGGGATGGTGAAAAACTGTTTTTT CASTGTGDGEKLFF
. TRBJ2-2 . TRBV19 TGTGCCAGTAGTATAGCAAGACTCACCGGGGAGCTGTTTTTT CASSIARLTGELFF
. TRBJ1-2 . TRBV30 TGTGCCTGGAATAGGGGTAACTATGGCTACACCTTC CAWNRGNYGYTF
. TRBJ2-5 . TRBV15 TGTGCCACCAGCAGCGGGGTGGTCCAAGAGACCCAGTACTTC CATSSGVVQETQYF
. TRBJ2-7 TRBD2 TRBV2 TGTGCCAGCAGAAATAGCGGGGAAGACTACGAGCAGTACTTC CASRNSGEDYEQYF
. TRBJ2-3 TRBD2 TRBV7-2 TGTGCCAGCAGCTTAGTTGGCGGGGGGGCCGGAACAGATACGCAGTATTTT CASSLVGGGAGTDTQYF
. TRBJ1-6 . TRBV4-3 TGCGCCAGCAGCCAAGATCAGTGGGGCAATTCACCCCTCCACTTT CASSQDQWGNSPLHF
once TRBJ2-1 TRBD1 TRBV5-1 TGCGCCAGCAGCCTTACCGGGACAGCGGTCCGCAATGAGCAGTTCTTC CASSLTGTAVRNEQFF
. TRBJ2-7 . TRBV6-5 TGTGCCAGCAGTTACTCCGGGATGGCCTACGAGCAGTACTTC CASSYSGMAYEQYF
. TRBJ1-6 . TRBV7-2 TGTGCCAGCAGCCTTTTACAGGGAAGAAGAAGCTCACCCCTCCACTTT CASSLLQGRRSSPLHF
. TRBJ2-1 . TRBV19 TGTGCCAGTCGGACGATAGGAACAGCGGGCCCTTACAATGAGCAGTTCTTC CASRTIGTAGPYNEQFF
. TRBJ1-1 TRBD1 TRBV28 TGTGCCAGCAGTCGCCCAGGGGGCAGAGCTTTCTTT CASSRPGGRAFF
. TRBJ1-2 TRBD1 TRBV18 TGTGCCACTTGGAAAGGGGGCGCGGACTATGGCTACACCTTC CATWKGGADYGYTF
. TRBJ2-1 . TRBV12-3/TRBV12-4 TGTGCCAGCAGTTTTCGGTACTACAATGAGCAGTTCTTC CASSFRYYNEQFF
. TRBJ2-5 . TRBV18 TGTGCCAGCTCACCACCCCGGGGGAACCAAGAGACCCAGTACTTC CASSPPRGNQETQYF
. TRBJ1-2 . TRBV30 TGTGCCTGCCCAGAACAGGGATATGGCTACACCTTC CACPEQGYGYTF
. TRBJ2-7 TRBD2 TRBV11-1 TGTGCCAGCAGCCCCTCGGGCGGGAGGAACCACGAGCAGTACTTC CASSPSGGRNHEQYF
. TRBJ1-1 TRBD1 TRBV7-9 TGTGCCAGCAGTTCGTCAGGGGGCAGATACACTGAAGCTTTCTTT CASSSSGGRYTEAFF
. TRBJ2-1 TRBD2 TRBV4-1 TGCGCCAGCAGTCAGCTTCTACCGGGACTAGTCCCCTACAATGAGCAGTTCTTC CASSQLLPGLVPYNEQFF
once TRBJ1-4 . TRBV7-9 TGTGCCAGCAGCCTGGACAGCCCAACTAATGAAAAACTGTTTTTT CASSLDSPTNEKLFF
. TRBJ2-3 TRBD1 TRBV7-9 TGTGCCAGCAGCTTAGATTGGACAGGGAGGAAGTATTTT CASSLDWTGRKYF
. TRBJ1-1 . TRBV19 TGTGCCAGTAGCACAGGGTACGCTGAAGCTTTCTTT CASSTGYAEAFF
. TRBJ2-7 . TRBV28 TGTGCCAGCACCGAAGGTTCCAGGGTCTCCTACGAGCAGTACTTC CASTEGSRVSYEQYF
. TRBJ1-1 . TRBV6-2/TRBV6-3 TGTGCCAGCAGTTATATGGGCGCTGAAGCTTTCTTT CASSYMGAEAFF
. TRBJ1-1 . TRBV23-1 TGCGCCAGCAGTCAATCGCCGGGGAACACTGAAGCTTTCTTT CASSQSPGNTEAFF